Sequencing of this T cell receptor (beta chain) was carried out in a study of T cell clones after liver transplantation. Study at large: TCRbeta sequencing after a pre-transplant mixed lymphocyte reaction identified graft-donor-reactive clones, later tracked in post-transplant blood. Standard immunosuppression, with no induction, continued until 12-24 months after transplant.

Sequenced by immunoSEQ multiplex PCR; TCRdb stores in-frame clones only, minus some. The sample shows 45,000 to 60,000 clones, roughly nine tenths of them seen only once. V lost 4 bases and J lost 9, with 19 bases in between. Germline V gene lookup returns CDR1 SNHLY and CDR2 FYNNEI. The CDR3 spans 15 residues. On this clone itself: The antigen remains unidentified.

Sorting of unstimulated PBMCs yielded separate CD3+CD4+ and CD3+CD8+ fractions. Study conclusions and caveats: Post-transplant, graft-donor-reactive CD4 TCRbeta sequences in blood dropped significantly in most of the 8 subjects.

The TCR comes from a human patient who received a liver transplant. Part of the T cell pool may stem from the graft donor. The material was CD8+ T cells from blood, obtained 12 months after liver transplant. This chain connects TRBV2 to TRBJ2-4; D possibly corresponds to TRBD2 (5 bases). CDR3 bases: TGTGCCAGCAGTGGGGTGGCTAGAAGAGAGGGCATTCAGTACTTC. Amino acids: CASSGVARREGIQYF.